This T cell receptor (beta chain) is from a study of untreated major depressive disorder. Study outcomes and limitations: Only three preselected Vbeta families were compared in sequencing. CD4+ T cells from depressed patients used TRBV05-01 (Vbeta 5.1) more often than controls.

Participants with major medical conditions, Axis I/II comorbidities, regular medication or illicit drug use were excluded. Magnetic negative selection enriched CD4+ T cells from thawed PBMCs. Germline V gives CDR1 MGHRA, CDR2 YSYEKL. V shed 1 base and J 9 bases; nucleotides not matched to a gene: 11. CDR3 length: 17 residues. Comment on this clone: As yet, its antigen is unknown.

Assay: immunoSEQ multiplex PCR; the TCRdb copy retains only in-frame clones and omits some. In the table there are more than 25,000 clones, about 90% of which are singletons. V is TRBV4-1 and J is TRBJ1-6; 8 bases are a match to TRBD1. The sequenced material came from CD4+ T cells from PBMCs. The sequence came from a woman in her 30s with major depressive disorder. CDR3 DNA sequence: TGCGCCAGCAGCCAAGCAGGACAGGGCTTATTGGGTTCACCCCTCCACTTT. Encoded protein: CASSQAGQGLLGSPLHF.